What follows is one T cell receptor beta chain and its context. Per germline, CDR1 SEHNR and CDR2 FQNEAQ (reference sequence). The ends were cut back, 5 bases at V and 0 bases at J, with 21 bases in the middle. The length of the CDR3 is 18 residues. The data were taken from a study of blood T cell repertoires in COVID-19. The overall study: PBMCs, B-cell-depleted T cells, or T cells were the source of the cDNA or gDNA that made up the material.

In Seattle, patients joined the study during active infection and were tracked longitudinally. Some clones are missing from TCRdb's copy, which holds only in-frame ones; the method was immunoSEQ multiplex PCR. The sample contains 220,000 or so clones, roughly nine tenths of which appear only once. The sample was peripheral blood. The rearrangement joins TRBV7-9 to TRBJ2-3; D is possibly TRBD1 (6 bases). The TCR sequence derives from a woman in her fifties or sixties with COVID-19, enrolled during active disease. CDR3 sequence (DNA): TGTGCCAGCAGCCTTTTAGAGGGGGTCCTCTTGAGCACAGATACGCAGTATTTT. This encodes CASSLLEGVLLSTDTQYF.